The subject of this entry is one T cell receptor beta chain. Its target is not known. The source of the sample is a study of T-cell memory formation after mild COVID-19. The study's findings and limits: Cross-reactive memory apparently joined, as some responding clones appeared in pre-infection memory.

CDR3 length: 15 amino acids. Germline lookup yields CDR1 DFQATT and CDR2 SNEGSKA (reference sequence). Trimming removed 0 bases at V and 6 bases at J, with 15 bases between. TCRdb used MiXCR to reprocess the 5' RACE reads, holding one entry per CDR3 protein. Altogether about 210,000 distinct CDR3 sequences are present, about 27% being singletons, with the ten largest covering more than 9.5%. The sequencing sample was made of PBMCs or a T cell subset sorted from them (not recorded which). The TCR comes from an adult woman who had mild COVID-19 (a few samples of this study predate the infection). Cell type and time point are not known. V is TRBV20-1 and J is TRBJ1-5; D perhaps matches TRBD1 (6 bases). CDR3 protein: CSARDWGGTGQPQHF. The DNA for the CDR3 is TGCAGTGCTAGAGATTGGGGGGGCACGGGTCAGCCCCAGCATTTT.